The present T cell receptor beta chain was sequenced within a study of blood T cell repertoires in COVID-19. Assay: immunoSEQ multiplex PCR; the TCRdb copy retains only in-frame clones and omits some. Of 120,000 or so clones listed, about 88% are singletons. Deletions cut 3 bases from V and 3 bases from J, with 15 bases between. Germline loops: CDR1 LGHDT, CDR2 YNNKEL (reference sequence). This CDR3 comprises 16 residues. The specimen sequenced was peripheral blood. This receptor was taken from a human donor in a cohort sampled during active COVID-19. J is TRBJ2-1 and V is TRBV3-1 (or the pseudogene TRBV3-2), with D perhaps matching TRBD2 (7 bases). The CDR3: CASSQVGAGHYNEQFF. DNA for the CDR3: TGTGCCAGCAGCCAGGTAGGAGCGGGACACTACAATGAGCAGTTCTTC.